One TCR beta chain is described in this entry. This sample is drawn from a study of blood T cell repertoires in COVID-19. For the study at large: Sources were T cells, B-cell-depleted T cells, or PBMCs; the material itself was cDNA or gDNA.

The repertoire was sequenced with immunoSEQ multiplex PCR; TCRdb's copy has only in-frame clones and lacks some. The sample consists of around 180,000 clones, 74% of them appearing once. CDR1 and CDR2 from the germline V gene are MNHEY and SVGAGI. Between the trimmed V and J ends, which lost 0 bases and 0 bases, there was a span of 11 bases. The CDR3 contains 16 residues. The chain employs TRBV6-5 and TRBJ1-1; no reliable D call. This receptor was taken from a woman of 80 years or more with acute or convalescent COVID-19. Sequenced: peripheral blood. CDR3 nucleotides: TGTGCCAGCAGTTACTCGACGGAGGGAATGAACACTGAAGCTTTCTTT. This translates into CASSYSTEGMNTEAFF.